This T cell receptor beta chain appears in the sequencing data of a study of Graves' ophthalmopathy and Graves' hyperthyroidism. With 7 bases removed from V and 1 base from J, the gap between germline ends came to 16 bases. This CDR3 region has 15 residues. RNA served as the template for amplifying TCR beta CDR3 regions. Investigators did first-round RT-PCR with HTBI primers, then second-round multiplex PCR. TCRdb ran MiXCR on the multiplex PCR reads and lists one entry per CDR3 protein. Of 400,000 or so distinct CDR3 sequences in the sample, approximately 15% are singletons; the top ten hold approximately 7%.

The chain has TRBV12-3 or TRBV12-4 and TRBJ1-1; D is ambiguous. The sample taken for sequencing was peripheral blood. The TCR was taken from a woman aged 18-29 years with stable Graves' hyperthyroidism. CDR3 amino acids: CASTLTLKGNTEAFF. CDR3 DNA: TGTGCCAGCACCTTAACGTTAAAGGGGAACACTGAAGCTTTCTTT.